The next 29 T cell receptor beta chains were all read from a single sample in a study of T cells after yellow fever vaccination (dated by TCRdb to 2018 to 2020). Explained via the paper, the treatment or condition label denotes: live attenuated yellow fever vaccine strain. Libraries were made using 5' RACE. Instrument on record: Illumina HiSeq 2500. Clones were called with MiXCR by TCRdb after fastp trimmed the public reads at Q25, and only in-frame beta chains were retained. One record per CDR3 amino acid sequence lists the most common genes and DNA. This sample has tens of thousands of distinct CDR3 sequences in its table, and around 7% of those were observed once. Roughly 35% of the sample lies in the top ten. Sequencing was performed on CD8+ T cells sorted from PBMCs, taken less than 6 days after the first yellow fever vaccination. All receptors come from a man between 18 and 35 years old who received the YFV17D yellow fever vaccine.

The V call is TRBV5-1, the J call TRBJ2-7; D gene uncertain. CDR1 is SGHRS, CDR2 YFSETQ, per germline. Trimming took off 4 bases at V and 2 bases at J, with 10 bases between the two ends. This CDR3 spans 13 amino acids. CDR3 in DNA: TGCGCCAGCAGCCTGGACGGAACCTACGAGCAGTACGTC. Residues: CASSLDGTYEQYV.

At least ten counts were recorded for this clonotype. The chain couples TRBV4-1 to TRBJ1-4; tentatively, D is TRBD1 (5 bases). Germline V CDR1 and CDR2: MGHRA, YSYEKL. The CDR3 is made up of 14 amino acids. V dropped 7 bases and J dropped 5 bases, with 14 bases sitting between them. The chain's CDR3 is CASTPGTGNEKLFF. DNA for the CDR3: TGCGCCAGCACCCCCGGGACGGGAAATGAAAAACTGTTTTTT.

The sample holds a few counts of this clonotype. The CDR3: CASSGAQGVIRNQPQHF. CDR3 coding DNA: TGTGCCAGCTCGGGCGCTCAGGGGGTTATACGCAATCAGCCCCAGCATTTT. V gene TRBV12-3 or TRBV12-4 combines with J gene TRBJ1-5; TRBD1 agrees at 7 bases. V dropped 8 bases and J dropped 2; count of bases not matched to a gene: 15. The CDR3 has 17 amino acids.

J is TRBJ1-1 and V is TRBV4-1; D remains unclear. CDR1 and CDR2 from the germline V gene are MGHRA and YSYEKL. V was cut by 0 bases and J by 0 bases, with 2 bases left in between. The CDR3 is 13 residues long. In nucleotides, the CDR3 is TGCGCCAGCAGCCAAGAAATGAACACTGAAGCTTTCTTT. Protein: CASSQEMNTEAFF.

This clonotype has ten or more counts. The chain recombines TRBV18 with TRBJ2-7; D is uncertain. CDR3 length: 15 residues. The ends were cut back, 0 bases at V and 3 bases at J, with 12 bases in the middle. Looked up from germline, CDR1 is KGHSH and CDR2 is LQKENI. The CDR3 DNA is TGTGCCAGCTCACCACCGGTGCGCTCTAGCTACGAGCAGTACTTC. Translated: CASSPPVRSSYEQYF.

J is TRBJ2-1 and V is TRBV28; no definite D call. The CDR3 runs 16 residues. Trimming stripped 5 bases from V and 0 bases from J, with 14 bases between. Germline-derived CDR1 and CDR2 are MDHEN and SYDVKM. The CDR3 region is CASSPEFLSSYNEQFF. The CDR3 DNA sequence: TGTGCCAGCAGTCCCGAATTTCTAAGCTCCTACAATGAGCAGTTCTTC.

Many counts were recorded for this clonotype. J is TRBJ2-4 and V is TRBV27; D gene uncertain. V dropped 5 bases and J dropped 1 base, with 12 bases sitting between them. From germline, CDR1 is MNHEY and CDR2 SMNVEV (reference sequence). The CDR3 is made up of 15 amino acids. The CDR3 DNA follows: TGTGCCAGCAGTAAGCCTAACGCGGCCAAAAACATTCAGTACTTC. Its translation is CASSKPNAAKNIQYF.

This clonotype was recorded a few times. This chain joins TRBV7-9 and TRBJ1-2; D possibly corresponds to TRBD1 (5 bases). CDR1 SEHNR and CDR2 FQNEAQ come from the germline V gene (reference sequence). V dropped 2 bases and J dropped 2 bases, with 12 bases sitting between them. The CDR3 contains 15 residues. CDR3 sequence (DNA): TGTGCCAGCAGCTTAATAGGGGAATTCAACTATGGCTACACCTTC. Its translation is CASSLIGEFNYGYTF.

The sample holds a few counts of this clonotype. The chain links TRBV11-2 to TRBJ1-2, with a tentative D call TRBD1 (6 bases). Germline CDR1 and CDR2: SGHAT and FQNNGV. Trimming took 4 bases from V and 4 from J, leaving 16 bases between them. This CDR3 comprises 15 residues. In nucleotides, the CDR3 is TGTGCCAGCAGCTCCCCGGGACACCTAGCCTATGGCTACACCTTC. This translates into CASSSPGHLAYGYTF.

This clonotype was recorded many times. The genes are TRBV19 and TRBJ1-5, with D possibly being TRBD1 (5 bases). CDR3 length equals 16 residues. Trimming removed 5 bases at V and 8 bases at J, with 22 bases between. The germline gives CDR1 LNHDA, CDR2 SQIVND (reference sequence). The CDR3 DNA is TGTGCCAGTAGTTCAATCGAGGGGCAGGGCCCGGAGCCCCAGCATTTT. Translating gives CASSSIEGQGPEPQHF.

This clonotype was seen a handful of times. The chain couples TRBV28 to TRBJ2-3; 7 nucleotides align to TRBD2. The V gene end was trimmed by 7 bases and the J gene end by 3 bases; junction bases not matched to a gene: 7. The germline gives CDR1 MDHEN, CDR2 SYDVKM. The CDR3 totals 14 residues. As DNA, the CDR3 is TGTGCCAGCACTTTCCAAGCGGGAACAGATACGCAGTATTTT. It translates to CASTFQAGTDTQYF.

There are many counts of this clonotype. This chain links TRBV7-9 with TRBJ1-2; perhaps TRBD1 as D (6 bases). Germline CDR1 is SEHNR and CDR2 is FQNEAQ (reference sequence). This CDR3 has 13 residues. The V end was cut by 6 bases, the J end by 3 bases, with 11 bases between. The CDR3 DNA sequence: TGTGCCAGCAGGTACAGGGCGGACTATGGCTACACCTTC. Translation gives CASRYRADYGYTF.

This chain joins TRBV4-2 and TRBJ2-7; D ambiguous. CDR1 and CDR2 (germline): LGHNA, YNFKEQ. V was pared by 1 base and J by 3 bases, with 7 bases between. The CDR3 runs to 13 residues. DNA for the CDR3: TGTGCCAGCAGCCAAGGAACCCGCTACGAGCAGTACTTC. Protein product: CASSQGTRYEQYF.

V and J are TRBV20-1 and TRBJ2-3, with D perhaps given as TRBD1 or TRBD2 (5 bases each). This CDR3 is 13 amino acids long. Germline CDR1 and CDR2: DFQATT and SNEGSKA (reference sequence). V was pared by 4 bases and J by 3 bases, with 11 bases between. DNA for the CDR3: TGCAGTGCTACCCTGGGGGTTACAGATACGCAGTATTTT. This gives the protein CSATLGVTDTQYF.

This clonotype showed up just a few times. The chain links TRBV27 to TRBJ1-2, with 11 bases that match TRBD1. V was pared by 5 bases and J by 5 bases, with 7 bases of the junction left unmatched. This CDR3 is 15 amino acids long. Germline V gene lookup returns CDR1 MNHEY and CDR2 SMNVEV (reference sequence). Here the CDR3 DNA reads TGTGCCAGCAGTGCATCCGGGACAGGGGGTTATGGCTACACCTTC. Its translation: CASSASGTGGYGYTF.

This rearrangement joins TRBV5-6 to TRBJ2-5; 11 bases are a match to TRBD2. Germline V gives CDR1 SGHDT, CDR2 YYEEEE. V was pared by 4 bases and J by 5 bases, with 7 bases of the junction left unmatched. The CDR3 extends over 15 amino acids. The CDR3 bases are TGTGCCAGCAGCCCAAGACTAGCGGGGATCGAGACCCAGTACTTC. Protein product: CASSPRLAGIETQYF.

V is TRBV4-1 and J is TRBJ2-3; D is possibly TRBD2 (7 bases). CDR1 MGHRA and CDR2 YSYEKL come from the germline V gene. The length of the CDR3 is 14 residues. Trimming shortened V by 4 bases and J by 4 bases, and 12 bases separated the two germline ends. The CDR3: CASSRRGGADTQYF. Here the CDR3 DNA reads TGCGCCAGCAGCCGAAGAGGGGGGGCAGATACGCAGTATTTT.

The chain carries TRBV7-9 and TRBJ2-3; possible D gene TRBD1, 5 bases. The CDR3 sequence is 17 residues long. Trimming took off 7 bases at V and 1 base at J, with 21 bases between the two ends. CDR1 SEHNR and CDR2 FQNEAQ come from the germline V gene (reference sequence). The CDR3 reads CASNRAGSQLGTDTQYF. The CDR3 DNA reads as TGTGCCAGCAATAGGGCAGGGTCTCAACTCGGCACAGATACGCAGTATTTT.

Comment on this clonotype: This may stem from a read error, because a much larger clone lies one nucleotide away. The rearrangement joins TRBV5-6 to TRBJ1-1; tentatively, D is TRBD1 (5 bases). CDR3 size: 15 residues. The germline gives CDR1 SGHDT, CDR2 YYEEEE. CDR3 nucleotides: TGTGCCAGCAGCTTGGCAGGGCGCGAGAACTCTGAAGCTTTCTTT. Translated, it gives CASSLAGRENSEAFF.

This clonotype was observed a few times. The genes are TRBV9 and TRBJ2-3, with a tentative D call TRBD2 (5 bases). Trimming pared 6 bases from V and 1 base from J, leaving 6 bases between. The V gene's germline CDR1 is SGDLS and CDR2 YYNGEE. The CDR3 runs to 12 residues. The CDR3 loop is CASMRGTDTQYF. CDR3 nucleotides: TGTGCCAGCATGCGGGGCACAGATACGCAGTATTTT. Full variable domain (outside the CDR3, taken from reference TRBV9 and TRBJ2-3): DSGVTQTPKHLITATGQRVTLRCSPRSGDLSVYWYQQSLDQGLQFLIQYYNGEERAKGNILERFSAQQFPDLHSELNLSSLELGDSALYFCASMRGTDTQYFGPGTRLTVL.

This clonotype was observed a few times. The chain carries TRBV6-2 or TRBV6-3 and TRBJ2-1; D is undetermined. This CDR3 has 12 residues. Germline assignment: CDR1 MNHEY and CDR2 SVGEGT. V lost 5 bases, J lost 10 bases, and 12 bases lay in between. Here the CDR3 reads CASSTIIEEQFF. CDR3 in DNA: TGTGCCAGCAGTACAATAATTGAGGAGCAGTTCTTC.

The sample holds many counts of this clonotype. This sequence joins TRBV4-3 and TRBJ1-6, with TRBD1 as a possible D gene (6 bases). The V gene's germline CDR1 is LGHNA and CDR2 YSLEER. The CDR3 totals 18 residues. The V end lost 2 bases, the J end lost 7 bases, and 21 bases lay between the germline ends. The CDR3, as DNA: TGCGCCAGCAGCCAAACGGGTTCACCGGGACAAACAAATTCACCCCTCCACTTT. Translated, it gives CASSQTGSPGQTNSPLHF.

The table lists this clonotype with many counts. The J gene is TRBJ2-5, the V gene TRBV4-2, with TRBD1 matching 11 bases. CDR1 and CDR2 from the germline V gene are LGHNA and YNFKEQ. V lost 0 bases to trimming and J lost 5 bases; unmatched junction nucleotides: 11. The CDR3 covers 18 residues. The CDR3 coding sequence is TGTGCCAGCAGCCAAGACCCCGGACAGGGGGCGTTTAGGGAGACCCAGTACTTC. Its protein is CASSQDPGQGAFRETQYF.

This clonotype was picked up many times. CDR3 protein: CASSYWTGEGYGYTF. In DNA form, the CDR3 reads TGTGCCAGCAGTTACTGGACAGGGGAAGGCTATGGCTACACCTTC. This chain joins TRBV6-5 and TRBJ1-2, with TRBD1 matching 9 bases. Looked up from germline, CDR1 is MNHEY and CDR2 is SVGAGI. The V gene end was trimmed by 1 base and the J gene end by 4 bases; junction bases not matched to a gene: 4. The CDR3 totals 15 residues.

The genes are TRBV7-6 and TRBJ2-3, with 8 bases identical to TRBD1. Germline lookup yields CDR1 SGHVS and CDR2 FNYEAQ. The CDR3 loop spans 16 amino acids. The V gene end was trimmed by 5 bases and the J gene end by 7 bases; junction bases not matched to a gene: 14. DNA for the CDR3: TGTGCCAGCAGCCCAGGGACAGGCTACTTGCGATATACGCAGTATTTT. This sequence encodes CASSPGTGYLRYTQYF.

This clonotype came up a few times. The gene calls are TRBV6-5 and TRBJ1-5, with unresolved D. The length of the CDR3 is 13 residues. V lost 0 bases and J lost 7, with 7 bases in between. The germline V gene encodes CDR1 MNHEY and CDR2 SVGAGI. This CDR3 reads CASSYSSEQPQHF. DNA for the CDR3: TGTGCCAGCAGTTACTCGAGTGAGCAGCCCCAGCATTTT.

This clonotype was recorded a few times. The chain carries TRBV7-9 and TRBJ2-1, with unresolved D. V was shortened by 2 bases and J by 6 bases, with 8 bases between the two germline ends. CDR3 size: 13 residues. In germline, CDR1 is SEHNR, CDR2 FQNEAQ (reference sequence). CDR3 sequence reads: CASSLPGVNEQFF. CDR3 in DNA: TGTGCCAGCAGCTTACCCGGAGTCAATGAGCAGTTCTTC.

Only a few counts were recorded for this clonotype. V and J are TRBV7-3 and TRBJ1-5; no clear D gene. This CDR3 region has 16 residues. Deletions cut 1 base from V and 5 bases from J, with 15 bases between. Germline CDR1 SGHTA, CDR2 FQGTGA. CDR3 DNA: TGTGCCAGCAGCTTAAAATCGCAATACTACGATCAGCCCCAGCATTTT. It translates to CASSLKSQYYDQPQHF.

This clonotype was observed a few times. The chain's CDR3 is CSARLAGLYEQYF. The CDR3 nucleotides read TGCAGTGCTAGACTAGCGGGGCTCTACGAGCAGTACTTC. This chain joins TRBV20-1 and TRBJ2-7; 9 nucleotides match TRBD2. The CDR3 sequence is 13 residues long. Germline trimming cut 2 bases from V and 3 bases from J; bases unmatched to any gene: 2. CDR1 and CDR2 from the germline V gene are DFQATT and SNEGSKA (reference sequence).